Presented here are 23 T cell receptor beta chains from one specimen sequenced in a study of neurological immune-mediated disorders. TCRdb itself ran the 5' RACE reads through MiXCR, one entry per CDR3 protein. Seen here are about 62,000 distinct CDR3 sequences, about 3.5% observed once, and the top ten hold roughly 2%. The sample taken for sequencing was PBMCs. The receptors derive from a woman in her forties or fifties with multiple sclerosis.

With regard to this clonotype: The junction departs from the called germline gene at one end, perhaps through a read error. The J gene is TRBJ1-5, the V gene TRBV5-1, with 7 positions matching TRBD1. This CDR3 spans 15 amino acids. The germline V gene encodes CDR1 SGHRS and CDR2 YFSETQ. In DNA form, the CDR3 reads TGCGCCAGCAGCTTGGAAGGACAGGCTAATCAGCCCCAGAATTTT. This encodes CASSLEGQANQPQNF.

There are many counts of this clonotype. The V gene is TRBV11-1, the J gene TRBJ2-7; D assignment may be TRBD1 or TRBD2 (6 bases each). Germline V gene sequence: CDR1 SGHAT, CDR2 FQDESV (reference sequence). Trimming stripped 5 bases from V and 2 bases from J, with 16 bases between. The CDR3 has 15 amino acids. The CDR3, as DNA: TGTGCCAGCAGCGTAGGGGGGACGCCTACCTACGAGCAGTACTTC. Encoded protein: CASSVGGTPTYEQYF.

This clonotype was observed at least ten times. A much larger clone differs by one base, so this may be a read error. CDR3 sequence reads: CASSSTGDNEQFF. The CDR3 DNA reads TGTGCCAGCAGCTCCACCGGAGACAATGAGCAGTTCTTC. The chain employs TRBV5-5 and TRBJ2-1; the D is unclear. The CDR3 is made up of 13 amino acids. The V gene lost 3 bases and the J gene lost 5 bases, with 9 bases spanning the gap. Looked up from germline, CDR1 is SGHKS and CDR2 is YYEKEE (reference sequence). The variable domain in full, with the rest retrieved from reference TRBV5-5 and TRBJ2-1, is DAGVTQSPTHLIKTRGQQVTLRCSPISGHKSVSWYQQVLGQGPQFIFQYYEKEERGRGNFPDRFSARQFPNYSSELNVNALLLGDSALYLCASSSTGDNEQFFGPGTRLTVL.

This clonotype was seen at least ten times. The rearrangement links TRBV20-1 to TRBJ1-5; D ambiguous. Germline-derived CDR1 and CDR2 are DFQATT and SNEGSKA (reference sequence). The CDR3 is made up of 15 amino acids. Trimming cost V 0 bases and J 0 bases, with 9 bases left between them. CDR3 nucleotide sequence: TGCAGTGCTAGAGATCTGGGCTATAGCAATCAGCCCCAGCATTTT. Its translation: CSARDLGYSNQPQHF.

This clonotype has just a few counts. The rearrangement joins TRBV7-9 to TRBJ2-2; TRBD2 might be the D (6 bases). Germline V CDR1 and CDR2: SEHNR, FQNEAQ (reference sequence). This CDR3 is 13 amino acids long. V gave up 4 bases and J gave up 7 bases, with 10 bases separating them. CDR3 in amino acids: CASSSGLFGELFF. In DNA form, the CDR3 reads TGTGCCAGCAGCTCAGGACTATTCGGGGAGCTGTTTTTT.

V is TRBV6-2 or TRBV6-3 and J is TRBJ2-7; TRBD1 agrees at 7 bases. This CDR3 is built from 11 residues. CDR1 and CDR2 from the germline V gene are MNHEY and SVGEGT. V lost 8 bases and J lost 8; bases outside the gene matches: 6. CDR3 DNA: TGTGCCAGCGAAAAGGGGGCGAAGCAGTACTTC. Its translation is CASEKGAKQYF.

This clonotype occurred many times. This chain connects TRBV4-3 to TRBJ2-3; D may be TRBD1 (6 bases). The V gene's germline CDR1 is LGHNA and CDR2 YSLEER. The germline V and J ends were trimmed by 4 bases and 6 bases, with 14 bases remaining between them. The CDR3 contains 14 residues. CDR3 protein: CASSRAGVEDTQYF. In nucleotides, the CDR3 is TGCGCCAGCAGCCGTGCAGGGGTAGAGGATACGCAGTATTTT.

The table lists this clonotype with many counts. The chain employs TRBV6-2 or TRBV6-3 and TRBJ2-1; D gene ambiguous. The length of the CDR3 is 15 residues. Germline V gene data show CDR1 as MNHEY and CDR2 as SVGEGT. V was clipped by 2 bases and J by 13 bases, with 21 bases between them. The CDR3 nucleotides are TGTGCCAGCAGTTACGCCTCCCGGGCCCCACGGGCCCAGTTCTTC. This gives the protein CASSYASRAPRAQFF.

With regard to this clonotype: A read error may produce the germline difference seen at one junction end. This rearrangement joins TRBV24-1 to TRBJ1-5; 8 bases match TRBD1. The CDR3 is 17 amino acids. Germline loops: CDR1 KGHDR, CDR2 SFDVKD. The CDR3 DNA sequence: TGTGCCACCAGTGACCAGGACAGGGCAGGGAGCAATCAGCCCCAGAATTTT. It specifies CATSDQDRAGSNQPQNF.

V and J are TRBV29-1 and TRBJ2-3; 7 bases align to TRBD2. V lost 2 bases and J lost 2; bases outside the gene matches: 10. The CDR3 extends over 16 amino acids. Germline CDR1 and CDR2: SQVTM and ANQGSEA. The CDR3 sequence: CSVERAFGRPTDTQYF. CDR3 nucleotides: TGCAGCGTTGAAAGAGCGTTCGGGAGGCCCACAGATACGCAGTATTTT.

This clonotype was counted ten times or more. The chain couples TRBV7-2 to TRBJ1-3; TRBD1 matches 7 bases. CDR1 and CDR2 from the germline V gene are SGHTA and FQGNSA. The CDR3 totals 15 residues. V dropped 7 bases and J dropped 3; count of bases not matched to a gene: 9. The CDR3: CASTPKGGGGNTIYF. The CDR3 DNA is TGTGCCAGCACCCCAAAAGGGGGCGGTGGAAACACCATATATTTT.

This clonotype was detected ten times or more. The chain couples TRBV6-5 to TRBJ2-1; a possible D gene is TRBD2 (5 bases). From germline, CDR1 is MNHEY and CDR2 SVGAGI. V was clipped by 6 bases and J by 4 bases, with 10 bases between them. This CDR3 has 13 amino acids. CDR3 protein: CASRGALYNEQFF. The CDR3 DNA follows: TGTGCCAGCAGGGGAGCTCTGTACAATGAGCAGTTCTTC.

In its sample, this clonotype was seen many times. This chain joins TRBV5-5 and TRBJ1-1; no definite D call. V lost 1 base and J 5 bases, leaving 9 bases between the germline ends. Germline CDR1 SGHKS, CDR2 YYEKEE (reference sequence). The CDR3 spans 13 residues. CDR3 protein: CASSLWDRTEAFF. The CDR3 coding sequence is TGTGCCAGCAGCTTGTGGGATAGGACTGAAGCTTTCTTT. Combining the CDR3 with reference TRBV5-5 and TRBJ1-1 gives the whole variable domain DAGVTQSPTHLIKTRGQQVTLRCSPISGHKSVSWYQQVLGQGPQFIFQYYEKEERGRGNFPDRFSARQFPNYSSELNVNALLLGDSALYLCASSLWDRTEAFFGQGTRLTVV.

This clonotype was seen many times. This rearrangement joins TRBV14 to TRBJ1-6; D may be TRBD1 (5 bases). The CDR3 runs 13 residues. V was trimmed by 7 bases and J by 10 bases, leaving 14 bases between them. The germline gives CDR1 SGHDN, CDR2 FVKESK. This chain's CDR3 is CASNPGRGSPLHF. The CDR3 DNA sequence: TGTGCCAGCAACCCGGGGAGGGGATCACCCCTCCACTTT.

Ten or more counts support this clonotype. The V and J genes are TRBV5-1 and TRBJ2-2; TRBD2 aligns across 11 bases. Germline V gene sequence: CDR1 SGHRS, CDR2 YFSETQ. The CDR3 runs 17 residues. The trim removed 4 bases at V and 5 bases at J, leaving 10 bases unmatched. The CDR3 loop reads CASSQITSGSFTGELFF. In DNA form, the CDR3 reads TGCGCCAGCAGCCAAATAACTAGCGGGAGTTTTACCGGGGAGCTGTTTTTT.

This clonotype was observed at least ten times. CDR3 protein: CASSQVQSRYMNTEAFF. The DNA of the CDR3 is TGCGCCAGCAGCCAAGTGCAGAGCCGTTATATGAACACTGAAGCTTTCTTT. The rearrangement joins TRBV4-3 to TRBJ1-1; D gene unclear. From germline, CDR1 is LGHNA and CDR2 YSLEER. There are 17 residues in the CDR3. Trimming removed 1 base at V and 0 bases at J, with 15 bases between.

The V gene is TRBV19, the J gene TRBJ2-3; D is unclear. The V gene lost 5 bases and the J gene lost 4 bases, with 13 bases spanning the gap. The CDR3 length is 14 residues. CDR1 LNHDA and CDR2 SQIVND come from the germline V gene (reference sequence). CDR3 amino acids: CASSGRNVADTQYF. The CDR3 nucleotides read TGTGCCAGTAGTGGCAGAAACGTCGCAGATACGCAGTATTTT.

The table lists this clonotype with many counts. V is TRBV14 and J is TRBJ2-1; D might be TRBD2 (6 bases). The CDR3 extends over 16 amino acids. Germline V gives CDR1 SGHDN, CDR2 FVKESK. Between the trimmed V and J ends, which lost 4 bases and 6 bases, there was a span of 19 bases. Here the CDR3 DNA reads TGTGCCAGCAGCCGTCAGTTTTCCGGGACTCGCAATGAGCAGTTCTTC. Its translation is CASSRQFSGTRNEQFF.

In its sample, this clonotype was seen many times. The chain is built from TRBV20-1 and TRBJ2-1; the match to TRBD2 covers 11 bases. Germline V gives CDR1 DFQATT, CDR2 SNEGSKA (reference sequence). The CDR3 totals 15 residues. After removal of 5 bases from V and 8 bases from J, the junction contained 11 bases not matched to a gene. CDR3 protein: CSALVAGGPIDEQFF. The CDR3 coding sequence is TGCAGTGCTCTCGTAGCGGGAGGGCCCATCGATGAGCAGTTCTTC.

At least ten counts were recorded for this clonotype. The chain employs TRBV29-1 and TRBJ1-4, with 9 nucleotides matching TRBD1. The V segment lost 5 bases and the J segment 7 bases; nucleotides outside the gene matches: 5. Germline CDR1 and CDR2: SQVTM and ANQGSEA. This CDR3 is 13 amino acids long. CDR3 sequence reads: CSVYRGLGEKLFF. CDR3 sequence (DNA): TGCAGCGTTTACAGGGGGCTAGGTGAAAAACTGTTTTTT.

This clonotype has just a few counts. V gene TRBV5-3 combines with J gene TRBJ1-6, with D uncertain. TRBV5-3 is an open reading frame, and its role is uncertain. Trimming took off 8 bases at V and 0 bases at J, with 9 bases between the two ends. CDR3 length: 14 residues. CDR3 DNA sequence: TGTGCCAGGGACGGGAGCTCCTATAATTCACCCCTCCACTTT. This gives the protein CARDGSSYNSPLHF.

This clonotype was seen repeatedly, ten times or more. The CDR3 spells CASSISLEGLQPQHF. The CDR3 region has the DNA TGTGCCAGCAGCATCAGCCTCGAGGGGTTGCAGCCCCAGCATTTT. V is TRBV9 and J is TRBJ1-5, with D maybe TRBD1 (5 bases). CDR1 SGDLS and CDR2 YYNGEE come from the germline V gene. This CDR3 spans 15 amino acids. V gave up 4 bases and J gave up 7 bases, with 18 bases separating them.

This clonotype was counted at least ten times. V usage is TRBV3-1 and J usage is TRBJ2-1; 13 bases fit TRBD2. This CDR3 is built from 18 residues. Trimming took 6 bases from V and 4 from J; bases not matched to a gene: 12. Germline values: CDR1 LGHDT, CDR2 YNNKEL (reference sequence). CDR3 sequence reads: CASSRTSGRSGQYNEQFF. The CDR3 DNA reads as TGTGCCAGCAGTCGGACTAGCGGGAGATCAGGCCAATACAATGAGCAGTTCTTC.